This T cell receptor beta chain was sequenced in a study of T cells in localized non-small cell lung cancer. Overall study findings and caveats: Sequence data derive from only one tumor region, so heterogeneity remains possible. Increased T cell density in blood showed an association with longer overall survival. The study found T cell clonality highest in uninvolved adjacent lung, above tumor. Out of the top 100 tumor clones, a median approximately 57 were seen in adjacent lung.

For this clone: No antigen is known for it.

V lost 2 bases, J lost 7 bases, and 9 bases lay in between. Germline V gene lookup returns CDR1 MNHGY and CDR2 SAAAGT. The CDR3 extends over 13 amino acids. Profiled with immunoSEQ multiplex PCR; TCRdb holds only in-frame clones, not every one. The sample gives under 2,000 clones, less than 30% of which show up once; 10% to 13% is in the top ten. This receptor was taken from an older female donor with stage I lung adenocarcinoma. The material was normal lung tissue next to the tumor, obtained before any cancer treatment. The chain joins TRBV6-8 to TRBJ2-1, with D possibly being TRBD2 (6 bases). The CDR3 here is CASSYKAGNEQFF. The CDR3 DNA reads as TGTGCCAGCAGTTACAAGGCGGGGAATGAGCAGTTCTTC.